The 2 T cell receptor beta chains given below trace back to one sample, sequenced in a study of T cell repertoires in cytomegalovirus infection. TCRdb processed the reads anew with MiXCR; each CDR3 protein has one entry. The sample lists nearly 550,000 distinct CDR3 sequences; approximately 15% were seen once. Sequencing was carried out using CD8+ T cells from PBMCs. These receptors were collected from a human donor in good health (CMV status not recorded). Some clones in this sample may be carry-over from other donors' samples.

This clonotype was counted a single time. DNA for the CDR3: TGTGCCAGCAGCCAAGTCTGGGGGAAAACTGAAGCTTTCTTT. Amino acid sequence: CASSQVWGKTEAFF. The chain recombines TRBV7-9 with TRBJ1-1, with D possibly TRBD1 on 5 matching bases. The CDR3 runs 14 residues. V shed 5 bases and J shed 5 bases, with 15 bases lying between them. In germline, CDR1 is SEHNR, CDR2 FQNEAQ (reference sequence).

This clonotype was picked up a small number of times. V is TRBV3-1 and J is TRBJ1-1; 9 bases map to TRBD1. Germline CDR1 is LGHDT and CDR2 is YNNKEL (reference sequence). The CDR3 contains 21 residues. Unmatched junction bases numbered 21, after V lost 0 bases and J lost 4 bases. The CDR3 sequence: CASSQEFLSGQGLFRSTEAFF. In DNA, the CDR3 is TGTGCCAGCAGCCAAGAGTTTTTATCGGGACAGGGTCTTTTCCGGAGCACTGAAGCTTTCTTT.